This passage covers 26 T cell receptor beta chains from one sample sequenced in a study of regulatory T cells in long-lasting Graves disease. Combining iRepertoire HTBI primers with Arm-PCR of CDR3 regions, the authors built TCR beta libraries. TCRdb independently ran MiXCR on the multiplex PCR reads; one entry per CDR3 protein. Here the sample spans 310,000 or so distinct CDR3 sequences, around 19% being singletons. Time point meaning: persistent/refractory GD, antithyroid drugs over 5 years with positive TRAb. Isolated PBMC RNA provided the starting material for the TCR library. The sample was peripheral blood mononuclear cells (PBMCs), taken when the disease was refractory, from a patient treated with antithyroid drugs. The receptors come from a female donor with Graves disease.

The V and J genes are TRBV4-1 and TRBJ1-5; 7 bases are a match to TRBD1. Germline trimming cut 3 bases from V and 1 base from J; bases unmatched to any gene: 9. CDR1 MGHRA and CDR2 YSYEKL come from the germline V gene. This CDR3 has 17 residues. CDR3 nucleotides: TGCGCCAGCAGCCATACCCGGGACAGAGGGAGCAATCAGCCCCAGCATTTT. This gives the protein CASSHTRDRGSNQPQHF.

There are many counts of this clonotype. This chain connects TRBV11-2 to TRBJ1-1, with 10 positions matching TRBD1. The CDR3 totals 15 residues. With 5 bases clipped from V and 6 bases from J, the junction kept 9 bases outside the gene matches. Germline V gene sequence: CDR1 SGHAT, CDR2 FQNNGV. In nucleotides, the CDR3 is TGTGCCAGCAGCCCGACAGGGGGCCTATCGGCTGAAGCTTTCTTT. Its translation is CASSPTGGLSAEAFF.

On this clonotype itself: The junction and the germline gene differ at one end; a read error may be behind it. This chain connects TRBV12-3 or TRBV12-4 to TRBJ2-6, with 7 bases that match TRBD1. The length of the CDR3 is 18 residues. The CDR3 DNA sequence: TGTGCCAACAGTTACACGGGACAGAGAATCTCTGGGGCCAACGTCCTGACTTTC. This encodes CANSYTGQRISGANVLTF.

There are many counts of this clonotype. This chain uses TRBV28 with TRBJ2-2; 7 bases match TRBD2. There are 15 residues in the CDR3. Germline V CDR1 and CDR2: MDHEN, SYDVKM. Losses at the gene ends were 5 bases for V and 7 bases for J; bases not matched to a gene: 10. Here the CDR3 DNA reads TGTGCCAGCAGTGGTCGGGACGGGGGGAGCGGGGAGCTGTTTTTT. Its translation is CASSGRDGGSGELFF.

Notes on this clonotype: The conserved final phenylalanine or tryptophan is absent from the CDR3, which likely points to a read error. The chain combines TRBV11-3 with TRBJ1-6, with 9 positions matching TRBD1. The CDR3 has 16 residues. Trimming at V came to 3 bases and at J to 7 bases, leaving 7 bases not matched to a gene. Germline V gene lookup returns CDR1 SGHNT and CDR2 YENEEA. CDR3 in DNA: TGTGCCAGCAGCTTGGGACAGGGAAGGAAAAATTCACCCCTCCACTCT. Encoded protein: CASSLGQGRKNSPLHS.

This clonotype came up a few times. This rearrangement joins TRBV19 to TRBJ1-5, with TRBD1 as a possible D gene (6 bases). Looked up from germline, CDR1 is LNHDA and CDR2 is SQIVND (reference sequence). Trimming cost V 9 bases and J 3 bases, with 12 bases left between them. The CDR3 consists of 13 residues. The CDR3 spells CASHTGLNQPQHF. The CDR3, as DNA: TGTGCCAGCCATACAGGGCTCAATCAGCCCCAGCATTTT.

This clonotype came up a few times. CDR3 DNA: TGTGCCAGTACCCCCCCCCTAGGGGACAGGGGGCGCAATCAGCCCCAGCATTTT. Translation gives CASTPPLGDRGRNQPQHF. The chain carries TRBV19 and TRBJ1-5; 12 bases map to TRBD1. The germline CDR1 and CDR2 sequences are LNHDA and SQIVND (reference sequence). The CDR3 loop spans 18 amino acids. After removal of 7 bases from V and 2 bases from J, the junction contained 12 bases not matched to a gene.

This clonotype was recorded many times. The chain combines TRBV6-1 with TRBJ1-2; unclear D gene. The CDR3 covers 13 residues. From germline, CDR1 is MNHNS and CDR2 SASEGT. Trimming removed 3 bases from V and 9 bases from J, with 14 bases in between. DNA for the CDR3: TGTGCCAGCAGTGACCGGGCCTCTTTGCGCTACACCTTC. Translating it yields CASSDRASLRYTF.

This clonotype showed up many times. This chain links TRBV12-3 or TRBV12-4 with TRBJ2-5; possible D gene TRBD1, 5 bases. The CDR3 extends over 13 amino acids. The V end lost 3 bases, the J end lost 4 bases, and 9 bases lay between the germline ends. CDR3 DNA sequence: TGTGCCAGCAGTTTGGGCCAGGGAGAGACCCAGTACTTC. It encodes CASSLGQGETQYF.

This clonotype was counted only a few times. DNA of the CDR3: TGCGCCAGCAACATGGGACAGGGAGTGGAGACCCAGTACTTC. It specifies CASNMGQGVETQYF. This sequence joins TRBV5-1 and TRBJ2-5; TRBD1 aligns across 9 bases. The CDR3 spans 14 residues. CDR1 and CDR2 from the germline V gene are SGHRS and YFSETQ. Trimming cost V 6 bases and J 5 bases; bases outside gene matches: 8.

This clonotype was found many times. The chain has TRBV2 and TRBJ1-5, with D unclear. V lost 8 bases to trimming and J lost 0 bases, with 8 bases between them. The CDR3 covers 13 residues. Looked up from germline, CDR1 is SNHLY and CDR2 is FYNNEI. CDR3 sequence reads: CASGHDSNQPQHF. The CDR3 nucleotides read TGTGCCAGCGGGCACGATAGCAATCAGCCCCAGCATTTT.

The chain links TRBV7-9 to TRBJ1-4; D not certain. Trimming shortened V by 6 bases and J by 0 bases, and 14 bases separated the two germline ends. CDR3 length: 16 residues. Germline lookup yields CDR1 SEHNR and CDR2 FQNEAQ (reference sequence). The CDR3 DNA is TGTGCCAGCAGTTCCAACCAGTTGACAACTAATGAAAAACTGTTTTTT. Encoded protein: CASSSNQLTTNEKLFF.

The chain carries TRBV18 and TRBJ1-3; D gene ambiguous. V lost 3 bases to trimming and J lost 0 bases, with 9 bases between them. Germline values: CDR1 KGHSH, CDR2 LQKENI. This CDR3 has 15 amino acids. The CDR3 loop reads CASSPASNSGNTIYF. The CDR3 DNA sequence: TGTGCCAGCTCACCGGCCAGCAACTCTGGAAACACCATATATTTT.

This clonotype was counted many times. The rearrangement links TRBV28 to TRBJ2-7, with TRBD2 matching over 13 bases. CDR3 length: 21 residues. V dropped 7 bases and J dropped 3; count of bases not matched to a gene: 24. The V gene's germline CDR1 is MDHEN and CDR2 SYDVKM. The CDR3 spells CASIPTYVRGTSGTSGYEQYF. DNA for the CDR3: TGTGCCAGCATTCCCACGTACGTTCGTGGGACTAGCGGGACCAGTGGCTACGAGCAGTACTTC.

This clonotype was recorded at least ten times. The chain links TRBV19 to TRBJ1-2; 7 bases fit TRBD1. The germline V gene encodes CDR1 LNHDA and CDR2 SQIVND (reference sequence). This CDR3 comprises 16 residues. After removal of 3 bases from V and 5 bases from J, the junction contained 12 bases not matched to a gene. The CDR3 spells CASSMGRGQRPYGYTF. The DNA for the CDR3 is TGTGCCAGTAGTATGGGGAGGGGACAGCGACCATATGGCTACACCTTC.

The chain links TRBV20-1 to TRBJ1-2; 9 positions agree with TRBD1. Losses at the gene ends were 1 base for V and 3 bases for J; bases not matched to a gene: 6. This CDR3 is 15 amino acids long. Germline loops: CDR1 DFQATT, CDR2 SNEGSKA (reference sequence). The CDR3 DNA follows: TGCAGTGCTAGAGGGAACAGGGGGCAGGACTATGGCTACACCTTC. It is translated as CSARGNRGQDYGYTF.

The chain couples TRBV6-1 to TRBJ1-3; D gene ambiguous. This CDR3 is built from 13 residues. Germline lookup yields CDR1 MNHNS and CDR2 SASEGT. Deletions cut 6 bases from V and 0 bases from J, with 6 bases between. CDR3 bases: TGTGCCAGCAGCAGGACCTCTGGAAACACCATATATTTT. Protein sequence: CASSRTSGNTIYF.

This clonotype has ten or more counts. The chain recombines TRBV6-1 with TRBJ1-1; 9 nucleotides line up with TRBD1. Germline assignment: CDR1 MNHNS and CDR2 SASEGT. CDR3 length: 14 residues. Trimming removed 5 bases from V and 8 bases from J; junction bases left unmatched: 9. Here the CDR3 reads CASSLRGQGAEAFF. The DNA of the CDR3 is TGTGCCAGCAGTCTACGGGGACAGGGCGCAGAAGCTTTCTTT.

This clonotype was picked up many times. The V and J genes are TRBV28 and TRBJ2-7, with a tentative D call TRBD1 (6 bases). This CDR3 spans 13 amino acids. Trimming cost V 5 bases and J 2 bases, with 10 bases left between them. Germline lookup yields CDR1 MDHEN and CDR2 SYDVKM. DNA of the CDR3: TGTGCCAGCAGTCAGGACAGCCCCTACGAGCAGTACTTC. Translated, it gives CASSQDSPYEQYF.

There are many counts of this clonotype. CDR3 loop: CARGGLAVGGEQYF. In nucleotides, the CDR3 is TGTGCCAGAGGGGGACTAGCGGTGGGCGGCGAGCAGTACTTC. This sequence joins TRBV2 and TRBJ2-7; TRBD2 agrees at 11 bases. Germline CDR1 is SNHLY and CDR2 is FYNNEI. The CDR3 runs 14 residues. V was pared by 9 bases and J by 6 bases, with 10 bases of the junction left unmatched.

This CDR3 reads CASNRDSYNEQFF. CDR3 sequence (DNA): TGTGCCAGTAACCGGGACAGCTACAATGAGCAGTTCTTC. This chain connects TRBV7-2 to TRBJ2-1, with 7 bases matching TRBD1. The CDR3 is made up of 13 amino acids. CDR1 is SGHTA and CDR2 is FQGNSA in the germline V gene. V lost 9 bases and J lost 3; bases outside the gene matches: 5.

V usage is TRBV19 and J usage is TRBJ2-5, with TRBD2 as a possible D gene (5 bases). V was trimmed by 4 bases and J by 7 bases, leaving 10 bases between them. CDR3 length: 12 amino acids. The germline gives CDR1 LNHDA, CDR2 SQIVND (reference sequence). CDR3 coding DNA: TGTGCCAGTAGTAAGGGCCGGGGGACCCAGTACTTC. Amino acids: CASSKGRGTQYF.

In the case of this clonotype: It may be a read error: a sequence one base away is much more abundant. This sequence joins TRBV6-5 and TRBJ2-5; 10 nucleotides align to TRBD2. The CDR3 is 15 residues long. From germline, CDR1 is MNHEY and CDR2 SVGAGI. The V and J ends lost 5 bases and 3 bases, in that order; junction bases with no gene match: 6. CDR3 amino acids: CASSKGLAMKETQYF. The CDR3 DNA reads TGTGCCAGCAGTAAGGGACTAGCGATGAAAGAGACCCAGTACTTC.

This clonotype has just a few counts. The chain recombines TRBV29-1 with TRBJ2-7, with D perhaps TRBD1 (6 bases). Germline V lookup: CDR1 SQVTM, CDR2 ANQGSEA. This CDR3 is built from 12 residues. V was trimmed by 6 bases and J by 2 bases, leaving 11 bases between them. The CDR3: CSVARGAYEQYF. The CDR3 bases are TGCAGCGTGGCCAGGGGAGCCTACGAGCAGTACTTC.

This clonotype was observed at least ten times. This rearrangement joins TRBV6-2 or TRBV6-3 to TRBJ1-5; 9 bases line up with TRBD1. Per the germline V gene, CDR1 is MNHEY and CDR2 is SVGEGT. The trim removed 4 bases at V and 9 bases at J, leaving 7 bases unmatched. The CDR3 has 14 residues. The CDR3 nucleotides are TGTGCCAGCAGTTTCACAGGGGGCGCGAGGCCCCAGCATTTT. Its protein product is CASSFTGGARPQHF.

This clonotype was observed a handful of times. V is TRBV6-1 and J is TRBJ2-7; TRBD1 matches 8 bases. This CDR3 is built from 14 residues. V dropped 7 bases and J dropped 3; count of bases not matched to a gene: 8. In germline, CDR1 is MNHNS, CDR2 SASEGT. The CDR3 DNA reads as TGTGCCAGCATCGGCCCCGGACAGGGCTACGAGCAGTACTTC. Translated: CASIGPGQGYEQYF.